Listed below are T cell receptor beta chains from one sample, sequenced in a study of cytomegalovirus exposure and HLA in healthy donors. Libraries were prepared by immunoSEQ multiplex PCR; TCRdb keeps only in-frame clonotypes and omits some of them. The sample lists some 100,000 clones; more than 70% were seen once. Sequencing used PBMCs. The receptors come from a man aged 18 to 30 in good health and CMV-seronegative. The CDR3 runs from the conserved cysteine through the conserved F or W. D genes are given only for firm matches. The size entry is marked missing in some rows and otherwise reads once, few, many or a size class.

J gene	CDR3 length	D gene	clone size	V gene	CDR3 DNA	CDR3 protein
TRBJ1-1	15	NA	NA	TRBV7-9	TGTGCCAGCAGCTTAGCGGGTCGAGGGTACACTGAAGCTTTCTTT	CASSLAGRGYTEAFF
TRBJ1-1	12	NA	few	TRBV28	TGTGCCAGTACAAGTCTGAACACTGAAGCTTTCTTT	CASTSLNTEAFF
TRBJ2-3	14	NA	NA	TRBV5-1	TGCGCCAGCAGCTTGGGGTCACACACAGATACGCAGTATTTT	CASSLGSHTDTQYF
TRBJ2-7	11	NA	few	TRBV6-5	TGTGCCAGCCGGGGAGGTCGCGAGCAGTACTTC	CASRGGREQYF
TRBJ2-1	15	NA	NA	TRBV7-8	TGTGCCAGCAGCTCCCAATTTAGCTCCTACAATGAGCAGTTCTTC	CASSSQFSSYNEQFF
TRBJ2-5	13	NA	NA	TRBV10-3	TGTGCCATCAGTGAGGACAGTAAAGAGACCCAGTACTTC	CAISEDSKETQYF
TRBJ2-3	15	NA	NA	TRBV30	TGTGCCTGGATAAGGCGGGACAGACTTACAGATACGCAGTATTTT	CAWIRRDRLTDTQYF
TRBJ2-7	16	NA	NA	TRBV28	TGTGCCAGCTCCCGAGATAACAGGGGAGGTAGGTACGAGCAGTACTTC	CASSRDNRGGRYEQYF
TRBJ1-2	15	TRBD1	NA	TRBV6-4	TGTGCCAGCAGTGACTCTACAGGGGGGAGCTATGGCTACACCTTC	CASSDSTGGSYGYTF
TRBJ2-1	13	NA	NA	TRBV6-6	TGTGCCAGCCGGCGTCGCGGGTCCAATGAGCAGTTCTTC	CASRRRGSNEQFF
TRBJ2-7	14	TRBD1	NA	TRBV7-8	TGTGCCAGCAGCGCAATACAGGGGGCGGGGGAGCAGTACTTC	CASSAIQGAGEQYF